Below, 7 T cell receptor beta chains from the same sample are listed, as sequenced in a study of early T cells in non-severe SARS-CoV-2 infection. TCRdb called the 5' RACE reads again in MiXCR, with one record for every CDR3 protein. Counted here are roughly 56,000 distinct CDR3 sequences, 8% to 9% occurring once; the ten biggest clones make up approximately 4%. Specimen: whole blood. These receptor sequences come from an adult who was a healthcare worker with PCR-confirmed SARS-CoV-2 infection or an uninfected control (not recorded which).

Many counts were recorded for this clonotype. The V and J genes are TRBV2 and TRBJ2-2; D remains ambiguous. Germline CDR1 and CDR2: SNHLY and FYNNEI. Trimming removed 9 bases from V and 10 bases from J, with 21 bases in between. This CDR3 is built from 14 residues. CDR3 sequence reads: CASFVSTPPAELFF. CDR3 coding DNA: TGTGCCAGTTTCGTAAGCACACCGCCGGCGGAGCTGTTTTTT.

There are many counts of this clonotype. The rearrangement uses TRBV12-3 or TRBV12-4 and TRBJ2-1, with 11 bases lining up with TRBD2. Trimming cost V 5 bases and J 6 bases; bases outside gene matches: 9. The CDR3 has 16 residues. The CDR3 protein is CASSVRQGLAANEQFF. CDR3 coding DNA: TGTGCCAGCAGTGTAAGACAGGGACTAGCGGCCAATGAGCAGTTCTTC.

The chain combines TRBV20-1 with TRBJ1-3; D not certain. This CDR3 contains 14 residues. The V gene's germline CDR1 is DFQATT and CDR2 SNEGSKA (reference sequence). With 7 bases removed from V and 3 bases from J, the gap between germline ends came to 16 bases. The CDR3 nucleotides read TGCAGTGGTTCCGGGAGCGGAGGTGGAAACACCATATATTTT. Its protein product is CSGSGSGGGNTIYF.

This clonotype was seen repeatedly, ten times or more. This chain joins TRBV5-1 and TRBJ2-3; D is unclear. Trimming removed 3 bases from V and 6 bases from J, with 8 bases in between. CDR3 length: 12 residues. Germline CDR1 and CDR2: SGHRS and YFSETQ. CDR3 region: CASSYNGDTQYF. CDR3 in DNA: TGCGCCAGCAGCTACAACGGGGATACGCAGTATTTT. The variable domain in full, completed from reference TRBV5-1 and TRBJ2-3, reads KAGVTQTPRYLIKTRGQQVTLSCSPISGHRSVSWYQQTPGQGLQFLFEYFSETQRNKGNFPGRFSGRQFSNSRSEMNVSTLELGDSALYLCASSYNGDTQYFGPGTRLTVL.

The rearrangement uses TRBV5-5 and TRBJ2-2; 10 nucleotides align to TRBD1. Trimming took 4 bases from V and 5 from J; bases not matched to a gene: 11. Germline CDR1 SGHKS, CDR2 YYEKEE (reference sequence). This CDR3 contains 17 residues. CDR3 region: CASSPGQGRGVTGELFF. CDR3 in DNA: TGTGCCAGCAGCCCGGGACAGGGGAGAGGTGTTACCGGGGAGCTGTTTTTT.

This clonotype was seen more than once but under ten times. The gene calls are TRBV28 and TRBJ2-1; 9 bases are a match to TRBD2. This CDR3 has 16 amino acids. CDR1 and CDR2 from the germline V gene are MDHEN and SYDVKM. V lost 5 bases and J lost 6; bases outside the gene matches: 11. CDR3 loop: CASSDPRLAGSNEQFF. The CDR3 DNA reads TGTGCCAGCAGTGACCCGCGGCTAGCGGGGAGCAATGAGCAGTTCTTC.

This sequence joins TRBV7-3 and TRBJ1-6; no clear D gene. CDR1 is SGHTA and CDR2 is FQGTGA in the germline V gene. CDR3 length equals 13 residues. Deletions cut 1 base from V and 9 bases from J, with 7 bases between. The DNA of the CDR3 is TGTGCCAGCAGCTTAAATTCCGGTTCACCCCTCCACTTT. It yields the protein CASSLNSGSPLHF.